There are many counts of the clone carrying this T cell receptor (beta chain). Its antigen is as yet unknown. The sample comes from a study of T cells after posttransplantation cyclophosphamide. This related bone marrow graft donor gave peripheral blood on the day of marrow donation. Study-wide results and caveats: After PTCy, TRB diversity resembled that of CNI/methotrexate controls. Donor CD8+ memory clones often dominated recipient blood repertoires at later times.

Repertoires were generated with immunoSEQ multiplex PCR, while TCRdb's copy carries only in-frame clones and drops some. This sample includes 35,000 to 45,000 clones with no singletons; its ten biggest clones take up 2% to 3%. The receptor comes from a middle-aged man in good health, CMV-negative, and a related stem cell transplant donor. Input material: PBMCs.

CDR3 sequence reads: CASSSLDPGDIETQYF. The CDR3 bases are TGTGCCAGCAGCTCACTTGACCCTGGGGACATTGAGACCCAGTACTTC. The rearrangement links TRBV5-4 to TRBJ2-5; possibly TRBD1 for D (6 bases). The CDR3 extends over 16 amino acids. The germline V and J ends were trimmed by 3 bases and 5 bases, with 20 bases remaining between them. CDR1 is SGHNT and CDR2 is YYREEE in the germline V gene (reference sequence).